The rows below give T cell receptor beta chains drawn from one sample of a study of a mutant IDH1 vaccine in newly diagnosed glioma. Their target antigens are unknown. Repertoires were generated with immunoSEQ multiplex PCR, while TCRdb's copy carries only in-frame clones and drops some. Of about 55,000 clones listed, about 80% are singletons. Sequenced here: PBMCs, sampled from a glioma patient whose treatment included an IDH1 peptide vaccine. The origin of the receptors is a man aged 35-49 years with glioma. Each CDR3 is given with its conserved first and last residue. Fields, in order: V gene, clone size, J gene, D gene, CDR3 DNA, CDR3 protein. The D gene is left open where the match is weak. Expanded clones are given a class, and other clones once, few, many or no size at all.

>TRBV9|-|TRBJ2-1|-
TGTGCCAGCAGCGCGTGGCTATACAATGAGCAGTTCTTC
CASSAWLYNEQFF
>TRBV2|-|TRBJ2-5|-
TGTGCCAGCAGTGCTCGGGGCGAGACCCAGTACTTC
CASSARGETQYF
>TRBV5-1|-|TRBJ1-1|-
TGCGCCAGCAGCTTCGGTAATATGAACACTGAAGCTTTCTTT
CASSFGNMNTEAFF
>TRBV18|-|TRBJ1-2|TRBD1
TGTGCCAGCTCACCTCTAGACAGGGGCGGCTACACCTTC
CASSPLDRGGYTF
>TRBV6-1|-|TRBJ1-4|-
TGTGCCAGCAGAACCGGGGAAAATGAAAAACTGTTTTTT
CASRTGENEKLFF
>TRBV2|-|TRBJ2-5|-
TGTGCCAGCAGTGAGGGACACCAAGAGACCCAGTACTTC
CASSEGHQETQYF
>TRBV5-1|-|TRBJ1-3|-
TGCGCCAGCAGCTTGCTGGGGGATGGAAACACCATATATTTT
CASSLLGDGNTIYF
>TRBV5-1|-|TRBJ1-4|-
TGCGCCAGCAGCTTGGGCCAGGACCCGACCTTCCCTAATGAAAAACTGTTTTTT
CASSLGQDPTFPNEKLFF
>TRBV5-4|-|TRBJ1-2|TRBD1
TGTGCCAGCAGCCCTCAGGGGGGGGACTATGGCTACACCTTC
CASSPQGGDYGYTF
>TRBV2|-|TRBJ2-3|TRBD1
TGTGCCAGCCCCAGGGGACAGGCCGTAGATACGCAGTATTTT
CASPRGQAVDTQYF
>TRBV19|-|TRBJ2-5|TRBD2
TGTGCCAGTAGCCGAAAACCGGGACTAAAAGAGACCCAGTACTTC
CASSRKPGLKETQYF
>TRBV4-1|-|TRBJ2-3|-
TGCGCCAGCAGTCACCCATCGGATACGCAGTATTTT
CASSHPSDTQYF
>TRBV6-5|-|TRBJ2-7|-
TGTGCCAGCAGTTACTCGAATGCGATCGACGAGCAGTACTTC
CASSYSNAIDEQYF
>TRBV7-2|few|TRBJ2-1|TRBD2
TGTGCCAGCAGCACTAGCGGGGGCCGCTACAATGAGCAGTTCTTC
CASSTSGGRYNEQFF
>TRBV6-5|-|TRBJ2-7|TRBD2
TGTGCCAGCAAGGGCGGGGGAAACCGAGGGGAGCAGTACTTC
CASKGGGNRGEQYF
>TRBV27|-|TRBJ2-7|-
TGTGCCAGCAAAGGACGGCCCTACGAGCAGTACTTC
CASKGRPYEQYF
>TRBV7-8|once|TRBJ1-1|-
TGTGCCAGCAGCTTAGTTCCGGGTGTGAACACTGAAGCTTTCTTT
CASSLVPGVNTEAFF
>TRBV6-5|-|TRBJ2-1|TRBD2
TGTGCCAGCAGTATTAGCGGGGGGGCCAACCGTGAGCAGTTCTTC
CASSISGGANREQFF
>TRBV29-1|few|TRBJ1-3|-
TGCAGCACCCAGACGGTCTTTGGAAACACCATATATTTT
CSTQTVFGNTIYF
>TRBV7-7|-|TRBJ2-5|TRBD1
TGTGCCAGCAGCCGTGCCGGGACAGGGCTGGCGACCCAGTACTTC
CASSRAGTGLATQYF
>TRBV2|-|TRBJ1-1|-
TGTGCCAGCAGTGAAGTCGGGGTTACTGAAGCTTTCTTT
CASSEVGVTEAFF
>TRBV15|few|TRBJ1-5|-
TGTGCCACCAGCAGGACAGGTCATAGCAATCAGCCCCAGCATTTT
CATSRTGHSNQPQHF
>TRBV2|-|TRBJ2-5|-
TGTGCCAGCAGTGTAGGGGGGGGGATTAGGGAGACCCAGTACTTC
CASSVGGGIRETQYF
>TRBV2|-|TRBJ1-5|TRBD1
TGTGCCAGCGTAGACCGGGACAGGGGTGGTCCGCCCCAGCATTTT
CASVDRDRGGPPQHF
>TRBV6-6|-|TRBJ2-1|-
TGTGCCAGCAGTAACCCGGGGTTTGGGCAGTTCTTC
CASSNPGFGQFF
>TRBV9|-|TRBJ2-2|TRBD1
TGTGCCAGCAGCGTAACCCTCCCCGGACAGGGAGGCGACACCGGGGAGCTGTTTTTT
CASSVTLPGQGGDTGELFF
>TRBV20-1|-|TRBJ1-2|-
TGCAGTGCTACTCCACCGAATGGCTACACCTTC
CSATPPNGYTF
>TRBV11-2|-|TRBJ2-7|-
TGTGCCAGCAGCTTATTCGGGGGAGCCGACGAGCAGTACTTC
CASSLFGGADEQYF
>TRBV5-4|-|TRBJ2-6|TRBD1
TGTGCCAGCAGGTGGACAGGTACCTCTGGGGCCAACGTCCTGACTTTC
CASRWTGTSGANVLTF
>TRBV5-1|-|TRBJ2-3|TRBD1
TGCGCCAGCACTTCGACAGGGGGCACAGATACGCAGTATTTT
CASTSTGGTDTQYF
>TRBV6-5|-|TRBJ2-5|TRBD1
TGTGCCAGCAGAAGGACGACAGGGAAAGAGACCCAGTACTTC
CASRRTTGKETQYF
>TRBV6-1|-|TRBJ2-5|-
TGTGCCAGCAGTTGGCGATGGGAGACCCAGTACTTC
CASSWRWETQYF
>TRBV5-4|-|TRBJ2-3|-
TGTGCCAGCAGCTTAGGCGGGTTCACAGATACGCAGTATTTT
CASSLGGFTDTQYF
>TRBV6-5|-|TRBJ2-7|-
TGTGCCAGCTGTAGGGGGGCCCCCTCCTACGAGCAGTACTTC
CASCRGAPSYEQYF
>TRBV2|-|TRBJ2-7|TRBD1
TGTGCCAGCAGCGATCGGACAGGTGGAACCTACGAGCAGTACTTC
CASSDRTGGTYEQYF
>TRBV19|-|TRBJ1-5|-
TGTGCCAGTAGTATAGACTTCCGCGGGGGGCCCCAGCATTTT
CASSIDFRGGPQHF
>TRBV2|-|TRBJ1-3|-
TGTGCCAGCAGTTTGGGTAGTCCTGGAAACACCATATATTTT
CASSLGSPGNTIYF
>TRBV7-9|-|TRBJ2-1|-
TGTGCCAGCTCAGGTTCATACAATGAGCAGTTCTTC
CASSGSYNEQFF